This entry lists 21 T cell receptor beta chains sequenced from one sample in a study of shared clonotypes between healthy human individuals. Produced via immunoSEQ multiplex PCR; TCRdb's table is partial and in-frame only. The table records approximately 2.5 million clones, approximately 94% of them present only once. Sequencing was performed on naive CD4+ T cells from PBMCs. Subset defined: CD45RA+ positively selected. The receptors shown here come from a man younger than 30 in good health. Some clones in this sample may be carry-over from other donors' samples.

J is TRBJ2-5 and V is TRBV7-9; 10 bases are shared with TRBD2. CDR3 size: 15 residues. Unmatched junction bases numbered 2, after V lost 0 bases and J lost 4 bases. CDR1 is SEHNR, CDR2 FQNEAQ, per germline (reference sequence). The CDR3 DNA sequence: TGTGCCAGCAGCTTAGCTAGCGGGAGGCGAGAGACCCAGTACTTC. Translation gives CASSLASGRRETQYF.

V and J are TRBV5-1 and TRBJ1-4; D possibly corresponds to TRBD1 (5 bases). Trimming took 2 bases from V and 1 from J, leaving 9 bases between them. Germline CDR1 and CDR2: SGHRS and YFSETQ. The CDR3 covers 15 residues. The CDR3 region has the DNA TGCGCCAGCAGCTTTAACAGGTTAACTAATGAAAAACTGTTTTTT. Its protein is CASSFNRLTNEKLFF.

The count of this clone is one. The rearrangement joins TRBV7-5 to TRBJ2-1; the table's D call, TRBD2, has no DNA check behind it. TRBV7-5 is deemed a pseudogene. The CDR3 is 17 residues long. Here the CDR3 DNA reads TGTGCCAGAAGCTTAGGGAGGACTAGCGGGAGGGGCACCGAGCAGTTCTTC. This gives the protein CARSLGRTSGRGTEQFF.

The chain joins TRBV10-3 to TRBJ2-5, with 10 nucleotides matching TRBD1. The trim removed 8 bases at V and 5 bases at J, leaving 8 bases unmatched. Germline V gene lookup returns CDR1 ENHRY and CDR2 SYGVKD. CDR3 size: 14 residues. CDR3 sequence: CAIGAGQGYETQYF. DNA of the CDR3: TGTGCCATCGGGGCGGGACAGGGGTATGAGACCCAGTACTTC.

This chain connects TRBV28 to TRBJ1-1; 10 nucleotides agree with TRBD1. Germline V CDR1 and CDR2: MDHEN, SYDVKM. This CDR3 is built from 14 residues. J lost 5 bases, V lost 6 bases, and 6 bases had no gene match. The DNA for the CDR3 is TGTGCCAGCAGCCGGACAGGGGGGCGAACTGAAGCTTTCTTT. It is translated as CASSRTGGRTEAFF.

This clone appeared once. This chain links TRBV28 with TRBJ2-1; D might be TRBD1 (6 bases). Trimming cost V 3 bases and J 0 bases, with 24 bases left between them. This CDR3 is built from 20 residues. Germline V gene sequence: CDR1 MDHEN, CDR2 SYDVKM. The DNA for the CDR3 is TGTGCCAGCAGTTTTATTCGGGCCCAGGGGAACCCAAGCTCCTACAATGAGCAGTTCTTC. This encodes CASSFIRAQGNPSSYNEQFF.

V and J are TRBV5-1 and TRBJ1-3; unclear D gene. The V and J ends lost 2 bases and 0 bases respectively, with 12 bases between them. This CDR3 spans 16 amino acids. Germline V gives CDR1 SGHRS, CDR2 YFSETQ. CDR3 nucleotides: TGCGCCAGCAGCTTAATTGGCGGGTTCTCTGGAAACACCATATATTTT. Encoded protein: CASSLIGGFSGNTIYF.

The chain links TRBV6-1 to TRBJ1-2; 8 bases agree with TRBD1. The CDR3 contains 15 residues. V shed 1 base and J 5 bases; nucleotides not matched to a gene: 6. Germline V lookup: CDR1 MNHNS, CDR2 SASEGT. As DNA, the CDR3 is TGTGCCAGCAGTGAAGAAGGGACAGGACGTTATGGCTACACCTTC. This sequence encodes CASSEEGTGRYGYTF.

The rearrangement links TRBV7-2 to TRBJ2-3; 11 nucleotides align to TRBD2. This CDR3 spans 16 amino acids. Looked up from germline, CDR1 is SGHTA and CDR2 is FQGNSA. The J segment lost 3 bases and the V segment lost 3 bases, leaving 5 bases of the junction unmatched. In nucleotides, the CDR3 is TGTGCCAGCAGCTTTACTAGCGGGAGAGTAACAGATACGCAGTATTTT. It specifies CASSFTSGRVTDTQYF.

V gene TRBV6-5 combines with J gene TRBJ2-2; 8 nucleotides match TRBD2. The CDR3 is 15 residues long. Trimming cost V 6 bases and J 6 bases; bases outside gene matches: 9. Looked up from germline, CDR1 is MNHEY and CDR2 is SVGAGI. The CDR3 sequence: CASRPDGRAAGELFF. The CDR3 bases are TGTGCCAGCAGACCCGACGGGAGGGCGGCCGGGGAGCTGTTTTTT.

The chain couples TRBV2 to TRBJ1-5; perhaps TRBD1 as D (5 bases). This CDR3 has 15 residues. The V and J ends lost 2 bases and 4 bases respectively, with 12 bases between them. Per germline, CDR1 SNHLY and CDR2 FYNNEI. The CDR3 nucleotides are TGTGCCAGCAGTGAACTCTGGTCAGGGAATCAGCCCCAGCATTTT. Translation: CASSELWSGNQPQHF.

The chain uses TRBV30 and TRBJ2-5, with D unresolved. Trimming cost V 0 bases and J 6 bases, with 11 bases left between them. Germline lookup yields CDR1 GTSNPN and CDR2 SVGIG (reference sequence). The CDR3 runs 13 residues. Written as DNA, the CDR3 is TGTGCCTGGAGTGTAGTCCACGGACAGACCCAGTACTTC. Encoded protein: CAWSVVHGQTQYF.

This chain connects TRBV10-2 to TRBJ1-1; D remains unclear. The CDR3 is made up of 12 amino acids. V gave up 5 bases and J gave up 7 bases, with 11 bases separating them. Germline V CDR1 and CDR2: WSHSY, SAAADI. In nucleotides, the CDR3 is TGCGCCAGCAGTCAGTTGAGTTTTGAAGCTTTCTTT. It encodes CASSQLSFEAFF.

The V and J genes are TRBV6-6 and TRBJ1-2; D uncertain. Between the trimmed V and J ends, which lost 0 bases and 2 bases, there was a span of 13 bases. This CDR3 spans 16 amino acids. Germline lookup yields CDR1 MNHNY and CDR2 SVGAGI (reference sequence). CDR3 in DNA: TGTGCCAGCAGTTACTCGATAGTCCAGAGCAACTATGGCTACACCTTC. Translating gives CASSYSIVQSNYGYTF.

This chain connects TRBV11-2 to TRBJ2-7; D unclear. The length of the CDR3 is 15 residues. Trimming shortened V by 0 bases and J by 0 bases, and 9 bases separated the two germline ends. Germline loops: CDR1 SGHAT, CDR2 FQNNGV. CDR3 sequence: CASSLEAGYSYEQYF. The DNA of the CDR3 is TGTGCCAGCAGCTTAGAGGCCGGTTACTCCTACGAGCAGTACTTC.

J is TRBJ1-1 and V is TRBV28; D perhaps matches TRBD1 (5 bases). CDR1 and CDR2 from the germline V gene are MDHEN and SYDVKM. Trimming removed 3 bases at V and 0 bases at J, with 11 bases between. The CDR3 has 15 residues. The CDR3 DNA reads TGTGCCAGCAGTTTGGGGACCGGGCTGAACACTGAAGCTTTCTTT. It specifies CASSLGTGLNTEAFF.

This chain uses TRBV7-2 with TRBJ2-3; 12 nucleotides match TRBD2. Germline lookup yields CDR1 SGHTA and CDR2 FQGNSA. The CDR3 consists of 17 residues. Trimming took 3 bases from V and 2 from J; bases not matched to a gene: 6. The CDR3 DNA reads as TGTGCCAGCAGCTTGCCAGGACTAGCGGGAAACACAGATACGCAGTATTTT. Protein product: CASSLPGLAGNTDTQYF.

The gene calls are TRBV28 and TRBJ1-4, with TRBD1 as a possible D gene (6 bases). The length of the CDR3 is 15 residues. Germline values: CDR1 MDHEN, CDR2 SYDVKM. V dropped 5 bases and J dropped 7 bases, with 17 bases sitting between them. This CDR3 is CASSLSGTSLEKLFF. The CDR3 region has the DNA TGTGCCAGCAGTCTCTCCGGGACAAGTCTTGAAAAACTGTTTTTT.

About this clone itself: In the same sample, other DNA sequences code for this CDR3. The chain has TRBV7-2 and TRBJ2-7; 11 bases align to TRBD2. The CDR3 runs to 14 residues. Germline V gene lookup returns CDR1 SGHTA and CDR2 FQGNSA. The J segment lost 6 bases and the V segment lost 1 base, leaving 2 bases of the junction unmatched. CDR3 coding DNA: TGTGCCAGCAGCTTAGTTCTAGCGGGAGGCGAGCAGTACTTC. It encodes CASSLVLAGGEQYF.

As concerns this clone: The sample holds other DNA sequences that translate to the same CDR3. The rearrangement joins TRBV5-4 to TRBJ1-1; a possible D gene is TRBD1 (5 bases). The CDR3 runs 14 residues. Per germline, CDR1 SGHNT and CDR2 YYREEE (reference sequence). Between the trimmed V and J ends, which lost 4 bases and 6 bases, there was a span of 16 bases. The CDR3 DNA sequence: TGTGCCAGCAGCGCGCAGGGTGTGGGCGCTGAAGCTTTCTTT. The encoded protein is CASSAQGVGAEAFF.

The chain links TRBV25-1 to TRBJ2-5; unclear D gene. Germline V gene data show CDR1 as MGHDK and CDR2 as SYGVNS. The V end was cut by 0 bases, the J end by 5 bases, with 16 bases between. The CDR3 contains 16 residues. CDR3 sequence reads: CASSEYGRLTRETQYF. CDR3 nucleotide sequence: TGTGCCAGCAGTGAATATGGCAGGCTGACGCGGGAGACCCAGTACTTC.